This record concerns one T cell receptor (beta chain) sequence. Antigen unknown. Library preparation (for TCRbeta) was performed with unique molecular identifiers. TCRdb processed the PCR reads anew with MiXCR; each CDR3 protein has one entry. The repertoire holds a few hundred thousand distinct CDR3 sequences, under 15% seen once, with around 2.2% in the top ten. J gave up 4 bases and V 5 bases, and 7 bases lay outside the gene matches. Germline-derived CDR1 and CDR2 are SQVTM and ANQGSEA. The CDR3 totals 14 residues. The record originates from a study of T-cell reconstitution after alpha-beta-depleted transplantation in children. Study observations and caveats: About two months after transplant, alpha-beta T cells reportedly came from several hundred expanded graft clones. Some patients owed their high day-60 TCRbeta diversity to surviving recipient T cells and thymic progenitors. Once a year had passed after transplant, T-cell counts and diversity came mostly from newly produced T cells.

The chain couples TRBV29-1 to TRBJ2-1, with 8 bases aligning to TRBD2. This sample comprised PBMCs, mostly from graft donor cells, obtained 360 days after TCRalphabeta/CD19-depleted stem cell transplant. The origin of this receptor is a male patient younger than 18 who had a stem cell transplant for acute myeloid leukemia, so the T cells may come from the graft donor. CDR3 in amino acids: CSVLIAGTYNEQFF. CDR3 DNA: TGCAGCGTTCTTATAGCGGGGACATACAATGAGCAGTTCTTC.